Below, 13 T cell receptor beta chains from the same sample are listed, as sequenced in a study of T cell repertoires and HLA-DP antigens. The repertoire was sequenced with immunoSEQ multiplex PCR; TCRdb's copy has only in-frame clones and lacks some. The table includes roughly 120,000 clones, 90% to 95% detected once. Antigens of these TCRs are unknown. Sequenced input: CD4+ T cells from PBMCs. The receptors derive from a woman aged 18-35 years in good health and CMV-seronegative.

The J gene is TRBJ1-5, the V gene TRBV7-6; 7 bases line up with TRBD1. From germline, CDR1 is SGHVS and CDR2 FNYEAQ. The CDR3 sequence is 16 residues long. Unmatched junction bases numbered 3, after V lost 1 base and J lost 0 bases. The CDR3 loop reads CASSLGGQNSNQPQHF. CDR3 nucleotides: TGTGCCAGCAGCTTAGGGGGACAGAATAGCAATCAGCCCCAGCATTTT.

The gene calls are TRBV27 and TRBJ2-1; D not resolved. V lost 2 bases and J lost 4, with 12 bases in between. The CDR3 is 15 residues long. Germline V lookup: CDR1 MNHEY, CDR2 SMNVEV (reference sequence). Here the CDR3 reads CASSLGRAVYNEQFF. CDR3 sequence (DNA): TGTGCCAGCAGTTTAGGAAGGGCCGTTTACAATGAGCAGTTCTTC.

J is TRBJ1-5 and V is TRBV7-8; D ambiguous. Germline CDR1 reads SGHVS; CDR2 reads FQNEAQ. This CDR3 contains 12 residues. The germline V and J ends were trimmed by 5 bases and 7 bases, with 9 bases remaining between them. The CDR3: CASSQSEQPQHF. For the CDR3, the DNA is TGTGCCAGCAGCCAAAGCGAACAGCCCCAGCATTTT.

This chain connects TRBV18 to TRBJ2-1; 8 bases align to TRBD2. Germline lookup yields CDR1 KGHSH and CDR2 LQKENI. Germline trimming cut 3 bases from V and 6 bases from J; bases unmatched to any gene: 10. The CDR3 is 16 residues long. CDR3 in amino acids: CASSPSNGGAGNEQFF. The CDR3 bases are TGTGCCAGCTCACCTTCTAACGGGGGGGCCGGCAATGAGCAGTTCTTC.

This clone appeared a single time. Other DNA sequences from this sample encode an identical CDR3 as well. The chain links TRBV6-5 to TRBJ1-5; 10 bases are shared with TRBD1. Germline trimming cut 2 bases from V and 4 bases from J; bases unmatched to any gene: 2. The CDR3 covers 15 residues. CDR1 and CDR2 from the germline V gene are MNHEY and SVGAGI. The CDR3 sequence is CASSYRTGGNQPQHF. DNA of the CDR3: TGTGCCAGCAGTTACCGGACAGGGGGGAATCAGCCCCAGCATTTT.

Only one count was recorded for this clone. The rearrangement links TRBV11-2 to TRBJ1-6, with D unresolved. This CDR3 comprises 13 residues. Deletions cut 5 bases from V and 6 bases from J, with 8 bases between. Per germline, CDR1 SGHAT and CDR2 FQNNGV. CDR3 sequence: CASSPRVNSPLHF. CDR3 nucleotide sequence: TGTGCCAGCAGCCCTAGGGTTAATTCACCCCTCCACTTT. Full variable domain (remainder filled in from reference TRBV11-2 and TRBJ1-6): EAGVAQSPRYKIIEKRQSVAFWCNPISGHATLYWYQQILGQGPKLLIQFQNNGVVDDSQLPKDRFSAERLKGVDSTLKIQPAKLEDSAVYLCASSPRVNSPLHFGNGTRLTVT.

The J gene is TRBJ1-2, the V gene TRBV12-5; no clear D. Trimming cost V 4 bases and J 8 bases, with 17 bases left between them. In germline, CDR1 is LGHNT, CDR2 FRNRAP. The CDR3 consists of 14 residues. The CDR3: CASGSPGIQRGYTF. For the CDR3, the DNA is TGTGCTAGTGGTTCCCCCGGGATCCAGCGGGGCTACACCTTC.

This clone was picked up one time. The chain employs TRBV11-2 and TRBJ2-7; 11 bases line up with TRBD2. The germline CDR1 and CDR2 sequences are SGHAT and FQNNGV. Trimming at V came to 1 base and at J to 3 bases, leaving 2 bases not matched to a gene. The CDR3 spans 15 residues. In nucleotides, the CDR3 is TGTGCCAGCAGCTTAGCCCTAGCGGGAGGCTACGAGCAGTACTTC. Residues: CASSLALAGGYEQYF.

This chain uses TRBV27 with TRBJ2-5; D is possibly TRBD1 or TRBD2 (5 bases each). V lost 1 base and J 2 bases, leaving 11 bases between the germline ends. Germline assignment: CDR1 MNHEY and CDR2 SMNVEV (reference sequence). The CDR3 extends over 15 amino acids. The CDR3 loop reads CASSLWDGQQETQYF. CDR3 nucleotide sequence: TGTGCCAGCAGTTTATGGGACGGGCAACAAGAGACCCAGTACTTC.

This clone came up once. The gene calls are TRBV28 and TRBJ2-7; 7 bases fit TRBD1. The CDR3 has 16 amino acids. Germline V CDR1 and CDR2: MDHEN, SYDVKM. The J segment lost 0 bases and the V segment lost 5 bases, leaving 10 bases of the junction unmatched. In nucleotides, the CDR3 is TGTGCCAGCAGTCTCACCGGGACAGAAAGCTCCTACGAGCAGTACTTC. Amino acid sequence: CASSLTGTESSYEQYF.

CDR3 DNA sequence: TGTGCCACCAGCAGGCGGACAGTAGGTTACACAGATACGCAGTATTTT. Its translation: CATSRRTVGYTDTQYF. The chain uses TRBV15 and TRBJ2-3; D is perhaps TRBD1 (6 bases). The CDR3 totals 16 residues. CDR1 and CDR2 (germline): LNHNV, YYDKDF (reference sequence). V was trimmed by 3 bases and J by 2 bases, leaving 15 bases between them.

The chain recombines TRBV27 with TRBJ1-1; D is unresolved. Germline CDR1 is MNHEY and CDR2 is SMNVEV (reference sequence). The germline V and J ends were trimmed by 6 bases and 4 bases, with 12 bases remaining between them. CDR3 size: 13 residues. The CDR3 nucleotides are TGTGCCAGCAGAGAATGGGGAGGCACTGAAGCTTTCTTT. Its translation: CASREWGGTEAFF.

The CDR3 DNA reads as TGTGCCAGCAGTGCACCCGGGACAGGGATAAGCAATCAGCCCCAGCATTTT. Its translation: CASSAPGTGISNQPQHF. The V gene is TRBV6-1, the J gene TRBJ1-5; 9 bases fit TRBD1. The CDR3 contains 17 residues. Germline trimming cut 4 bases from V and 1 base from J; bases unmatched to any gene: 8. CDR1 and CDR2 from the germline V gene are MNHNS and SASEGT.